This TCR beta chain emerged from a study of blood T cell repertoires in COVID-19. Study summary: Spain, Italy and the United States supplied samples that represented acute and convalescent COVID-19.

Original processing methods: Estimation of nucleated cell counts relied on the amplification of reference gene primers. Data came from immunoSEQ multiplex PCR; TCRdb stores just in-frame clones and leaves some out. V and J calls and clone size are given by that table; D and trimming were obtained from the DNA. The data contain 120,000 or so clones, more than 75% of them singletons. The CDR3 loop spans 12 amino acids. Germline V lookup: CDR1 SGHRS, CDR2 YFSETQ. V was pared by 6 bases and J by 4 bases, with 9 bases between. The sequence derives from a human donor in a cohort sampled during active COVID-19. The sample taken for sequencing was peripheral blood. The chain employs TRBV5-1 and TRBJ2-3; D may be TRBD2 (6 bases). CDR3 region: CASNRDSDTQYF. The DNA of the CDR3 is TGCGCCAGCAACCGGGACTCAGATACGCAGTATTTT.